The clone carrying this T cell receptor (beta chain) was detected many times. Antigen specificity is unknown. Unique molecular identifiers were affixed to single, distinct cDNA molecules. TCRdb recomputed calls from the 5' RACE reads with MiXCR, one row per CDR3 protein. The repertoire holds 25,000 to 35,000 distinct CDR3 sequences, 6% seen once, with around 34% in the top ten. Germline-derived CDR1 and CDR2 are SGHTA and FQGNSA. The CDR3 contains 17 residues. Germline trimming cut 3 bases from V and 1 base from J; bases unmatched to any gene: 6. This sample was included in a study of early T cells in non-severe SARS-CoV-2 infection. About the study: The input, bulk RNA from unsorted whole blood, was sequenced, and chains were unpaired.

Study outcomes and limitations: Anti-spike CD8 responses were favored in VDJdb matching, and private and CD4 specificities were missed.

The V and J genes are TRBV7-2 and TRBJ2-3, with 11 bases identical to TRBD2. The receptor's source is an adult who was a healthcare worker with PCR-confirmed SARS-CoV-2 infection or an uninfected control (not recorded which). The starting material was whole blood, obtained at baseline. The CDR3 DNA reads TGTGCCAGCAGCTTCATAGCGGGGGGGCCGGGCACAGATACGCAGTATTTT. Protein sequence: CASSFIAGGPGTDTQYF.